This T cell receptor (beta chain) was profiled in a study of blood T cell repertoires in COVID-19. Study overall: Spain, Italy and the United States supplied samples that represented acute and convalescent COVID-19. In each case, the material was cDNA or gDNA derived from T cells, B-cell-depleted T cells, or PBMCs.

The CDR3 runs to 14 residues. Germline V gives CDR1 LGHDT, CDR2 YNNKEL (reference sequence). V lost 1 base to trimming and J lost 8 bases; unmatched junction nucleotides: 7. This clone showed up just a few times. In the original processing: Amplified reference gene primers provided the basis for estimating nucleated cell counts. Libraries were prepared by immunoSEQ multiplex PCR; TCRdb keeps only in-frame clonotypes and omits some of them. The D gene and trimming were derived from the DNA, and the V and J assignments and clone size from that table. The data hold approximately 30,000 clones, with 80% to 90% observed a single time.

What was sequenced was peripheral blood. V usage is TRBV3-1 (or the pseudogene TRBV3-2) and J usage is TRBJ1-2, with TRBD1 matching over 7 bases. The clonotype originates from a human donor in a cohort sampled during active COVID-19. The CDR3 region is CASSQGTGVGGYTF. The CDR3 bases are TGTGCCAGCAGCCAAGGAACAGGGGTAGGAGGCTACACCTTC.